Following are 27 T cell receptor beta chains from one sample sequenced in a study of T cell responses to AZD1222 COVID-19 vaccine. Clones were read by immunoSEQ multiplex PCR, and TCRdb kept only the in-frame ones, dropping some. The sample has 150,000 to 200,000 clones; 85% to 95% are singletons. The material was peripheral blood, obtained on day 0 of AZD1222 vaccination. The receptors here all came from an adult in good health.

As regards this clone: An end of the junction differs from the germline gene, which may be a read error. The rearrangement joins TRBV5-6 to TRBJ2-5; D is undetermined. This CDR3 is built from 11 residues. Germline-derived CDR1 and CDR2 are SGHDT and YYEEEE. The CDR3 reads CASSLYGPAHF. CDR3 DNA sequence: TGTGCCAGCAGCTTGTACGGACCCGCTCACTTC.

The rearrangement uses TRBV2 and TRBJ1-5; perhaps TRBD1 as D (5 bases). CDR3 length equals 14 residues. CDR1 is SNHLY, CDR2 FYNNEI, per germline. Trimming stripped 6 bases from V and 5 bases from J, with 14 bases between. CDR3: CASRDTLQDQPQHF. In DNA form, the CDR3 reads TGTGCCAGCAGGGACACTCTTCAGGATCAGCCCCAGCATTTT.

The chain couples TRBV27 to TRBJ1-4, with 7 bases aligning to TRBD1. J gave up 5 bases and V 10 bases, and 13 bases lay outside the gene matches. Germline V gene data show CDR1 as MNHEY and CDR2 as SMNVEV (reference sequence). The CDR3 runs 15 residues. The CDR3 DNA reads TGTGCCACCCGTGAGGGGGCAGGAGGGAATGAAAAACTGTTTTTT. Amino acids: CATREGAGGNEKLFF.

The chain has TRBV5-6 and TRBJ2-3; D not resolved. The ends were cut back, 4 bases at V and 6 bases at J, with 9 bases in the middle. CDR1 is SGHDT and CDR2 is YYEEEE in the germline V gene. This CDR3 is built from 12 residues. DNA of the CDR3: TGTGCCAGCAGCCCACTTCAGGATACGCAGTATTTT. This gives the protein CASSPLQDTQYF.

DNA of the CDR3: TGTGCCAGCGGGACAGGGGTGAACACTGAAGCTTTCTTT. Translated: CASGTGVNTEAFF. V and J are TRBV9 and TRBJ1-1, with 10 bases lining up with TRBD1. This CDR3 region has 13 residues. V was pared by 7 bases and J by 0 bases, with 0 bases of the junction left unmatched. Germline V lookup: CDR1 SGDLS, CDR2 YYNGEE.

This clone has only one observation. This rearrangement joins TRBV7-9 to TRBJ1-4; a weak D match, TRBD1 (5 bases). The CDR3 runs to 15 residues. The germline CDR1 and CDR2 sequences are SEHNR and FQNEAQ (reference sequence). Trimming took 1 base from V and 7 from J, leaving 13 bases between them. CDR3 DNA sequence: TGTGCCAGCAGCTTAGGGACACTCGGCGGTGAAAAACTGTTTTTT. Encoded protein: CASSLGTLGGEKLFF.

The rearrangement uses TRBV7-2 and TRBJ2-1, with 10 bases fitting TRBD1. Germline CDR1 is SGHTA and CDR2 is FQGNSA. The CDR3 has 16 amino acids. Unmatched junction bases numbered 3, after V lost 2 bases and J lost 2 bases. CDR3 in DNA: TGTGCCAGCAGCTTAAGGACAGGGGGAACCTACAATGAGCAGTTCTTC. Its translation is CASSLRTGGTYNEQFF.

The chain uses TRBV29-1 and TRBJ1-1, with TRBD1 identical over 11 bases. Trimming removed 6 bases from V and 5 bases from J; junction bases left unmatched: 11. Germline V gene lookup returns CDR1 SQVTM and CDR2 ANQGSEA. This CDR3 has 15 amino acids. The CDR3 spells CSVPVWTGGNTEAFF. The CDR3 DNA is TGCAGCGTCCCAGTGTGGACAGGGGGCAATACTGAAGCTTTCTTT.

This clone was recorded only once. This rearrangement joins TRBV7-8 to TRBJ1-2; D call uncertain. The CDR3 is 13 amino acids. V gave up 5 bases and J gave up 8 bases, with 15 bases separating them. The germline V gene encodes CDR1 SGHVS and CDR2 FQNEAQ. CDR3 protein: CASSPSTIAGYTF. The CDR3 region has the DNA TGTGCCAGCAGCCCCTCGACAATTGCAGGCTACACCTTC.

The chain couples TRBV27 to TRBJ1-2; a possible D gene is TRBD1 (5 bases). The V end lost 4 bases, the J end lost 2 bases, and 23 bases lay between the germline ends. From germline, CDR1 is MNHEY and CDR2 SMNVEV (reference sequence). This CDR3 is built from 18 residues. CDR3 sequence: CASSSLRGLEPYNYGYTF. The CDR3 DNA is TGTGCCAGCAGTTCATTACGGGGCCTAGAGCCCTACAACTATGGCTACACCTTC.

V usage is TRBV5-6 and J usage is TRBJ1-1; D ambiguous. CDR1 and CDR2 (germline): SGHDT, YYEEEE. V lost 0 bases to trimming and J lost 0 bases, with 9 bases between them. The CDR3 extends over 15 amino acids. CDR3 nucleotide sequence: TGTGCCAGCAGCTTGGTAGGGCATGTGAACACTGAAGCTTTCTTT. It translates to CASSLVGHVNTEAFF.

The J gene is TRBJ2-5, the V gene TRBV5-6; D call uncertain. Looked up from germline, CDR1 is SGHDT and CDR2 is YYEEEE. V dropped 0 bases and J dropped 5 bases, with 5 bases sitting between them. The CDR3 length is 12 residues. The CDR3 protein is CASSLGHETQYF. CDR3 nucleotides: TGTGCCAGCAGCTTGGGCCATGAGACCCAGTACTTC.

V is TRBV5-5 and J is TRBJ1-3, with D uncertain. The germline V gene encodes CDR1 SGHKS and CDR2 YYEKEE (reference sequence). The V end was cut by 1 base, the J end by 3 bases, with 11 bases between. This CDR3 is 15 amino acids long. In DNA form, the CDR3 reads TGTGCCAGCAGCTTGCGTTTCGGGGTTGGAAACACCATATATTTT. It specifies CASSLRFGVGNTIYF.

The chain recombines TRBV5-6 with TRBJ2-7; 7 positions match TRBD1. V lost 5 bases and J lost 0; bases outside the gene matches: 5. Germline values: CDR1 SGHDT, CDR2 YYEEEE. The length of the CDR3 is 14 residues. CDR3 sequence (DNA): TGTGCCAGCAGTTCCCGGGACAGCTCCTACGAGCAGTACTTC. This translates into CASSSRDSSYEQYF. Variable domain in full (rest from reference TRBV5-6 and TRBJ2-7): DAGVTQSPTHLIKTRGQQVTLRCSPKSGHDTVSWYQQALGQGPQFIFQYYEEEERQRGNFPDRFSGHQFPNYSSELNVNALLLGDSALYLCASSSRDSSYEQYFGPGTRLTVT.

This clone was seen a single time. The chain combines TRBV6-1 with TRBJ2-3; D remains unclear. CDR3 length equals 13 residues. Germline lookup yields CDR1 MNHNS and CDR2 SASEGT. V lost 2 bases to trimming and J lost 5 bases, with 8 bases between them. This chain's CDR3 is CASSEHYKDTQYF. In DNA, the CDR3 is TGTGCCAGCAGTGAACACTACAAAGATACGCAGTATTTT.

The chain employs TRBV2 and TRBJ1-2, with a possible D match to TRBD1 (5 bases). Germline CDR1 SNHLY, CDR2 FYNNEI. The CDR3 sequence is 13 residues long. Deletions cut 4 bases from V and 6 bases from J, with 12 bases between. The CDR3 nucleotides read TGTGCCAGCAGTGGCAGGGAAGTTAATGGCTACACCTTC. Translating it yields CASSGREVNGYTF.

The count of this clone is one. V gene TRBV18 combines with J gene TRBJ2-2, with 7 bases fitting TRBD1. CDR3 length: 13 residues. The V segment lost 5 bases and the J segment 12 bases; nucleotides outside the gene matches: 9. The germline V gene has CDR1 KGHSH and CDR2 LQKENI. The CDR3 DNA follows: TGTGCCAGCTCATTACCCGGGACAGATCAGCTGTTTTTT. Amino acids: CASSLPGTDQLFF.

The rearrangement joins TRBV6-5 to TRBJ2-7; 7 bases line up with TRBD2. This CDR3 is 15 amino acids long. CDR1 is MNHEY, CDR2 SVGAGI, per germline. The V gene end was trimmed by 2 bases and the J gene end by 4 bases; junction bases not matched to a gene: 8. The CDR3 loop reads CASSYKASGVYEQYF. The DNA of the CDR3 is TGTGCCAGCAGTTACAAGGCTAGCGGCGTATACGAGCAGTACTTC.

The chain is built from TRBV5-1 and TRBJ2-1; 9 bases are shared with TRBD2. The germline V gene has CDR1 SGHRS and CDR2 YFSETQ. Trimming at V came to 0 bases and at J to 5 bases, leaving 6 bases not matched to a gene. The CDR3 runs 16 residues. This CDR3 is CASSLGPSGTNNEQFF. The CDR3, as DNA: TGCGCCAGCAGCTTGGGCCCTAGCGGGACAAACAATGAGCAGTTCTTC. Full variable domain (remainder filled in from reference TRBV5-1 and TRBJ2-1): KAGVTQTPRYLIKTRGQQVTLSCSPISGHRSVSWYQQTPGQGLQFLFEYFSETQRNKGNFPGRFSGRQFSNSRSEMNVSTLELGDSALYLCASSLGPSGTNNEQFFGPGTRLTVL.

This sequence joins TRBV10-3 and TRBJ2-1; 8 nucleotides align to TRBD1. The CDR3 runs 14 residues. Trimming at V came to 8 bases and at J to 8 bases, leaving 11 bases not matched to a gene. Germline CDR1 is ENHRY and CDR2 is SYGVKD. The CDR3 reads CAILGQGVGDEQFF. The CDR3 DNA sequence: TGTGCCATCTTAGGACAGGGAGTCGGGGATGAGCAGTTCTTC.

The DNA for the CDR3 is TGTGCCAGCAGCCTCCCACAGGTATATCATCAGCCCCAGCATTTT. This gives the protein CASSLPQVYHQPQHF. The chain has TRBV28 and TRBJ1-5, with a possible D match to TRBD1 (5 bases). Germline V lookup: CDR1 MDHEN, CDR2 SYDVKM. The V end lost 6 bases, the J end lost 5 bases, and 17 bases lay between the germline ends. This CDR3 region has 15 residues.

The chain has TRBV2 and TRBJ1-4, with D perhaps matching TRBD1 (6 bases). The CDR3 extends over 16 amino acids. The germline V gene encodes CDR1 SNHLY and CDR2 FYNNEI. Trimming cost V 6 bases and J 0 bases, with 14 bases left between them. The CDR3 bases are TGTGCCAGCAGCATTCCGGACAGAACAACTAATGAAAAACTGTTTTTT. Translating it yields CASSIPDRTTNEKLFF.

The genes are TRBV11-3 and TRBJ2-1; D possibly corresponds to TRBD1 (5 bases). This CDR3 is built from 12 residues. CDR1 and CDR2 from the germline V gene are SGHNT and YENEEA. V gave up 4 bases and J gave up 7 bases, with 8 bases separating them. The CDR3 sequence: CASSYPGNEQFF. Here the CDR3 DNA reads TGTGCCAGCAGCTACCCAGGGAATGAGCAGTTCTTC.

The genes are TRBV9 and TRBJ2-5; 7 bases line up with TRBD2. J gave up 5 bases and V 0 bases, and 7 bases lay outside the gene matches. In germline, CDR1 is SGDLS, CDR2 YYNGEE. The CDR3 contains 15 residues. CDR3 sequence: CASSVVGGAGETQYF. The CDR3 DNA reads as TGTGCCAGCAGCGTAGTGGGAGGGGCGGGGGAGACCCAGTACTTC.

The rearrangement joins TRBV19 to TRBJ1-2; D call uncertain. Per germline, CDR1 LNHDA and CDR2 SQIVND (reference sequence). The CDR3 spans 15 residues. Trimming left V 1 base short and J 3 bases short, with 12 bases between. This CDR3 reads CASSIGTGLDYGYTF. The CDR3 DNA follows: TGTGCCAGTAGTATAGGAACCGGACTTGACTATGGCTACACCTTC.

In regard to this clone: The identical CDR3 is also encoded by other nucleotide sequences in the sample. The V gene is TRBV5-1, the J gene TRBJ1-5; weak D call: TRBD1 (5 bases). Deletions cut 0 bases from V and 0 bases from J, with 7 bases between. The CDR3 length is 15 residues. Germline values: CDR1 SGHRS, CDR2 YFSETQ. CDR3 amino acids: CASSLAGYSNQPQHF. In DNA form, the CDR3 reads TGCGCCAGCAGCTTGGCAGGGTATAGCAATCAGCCCCAGCATTTT.

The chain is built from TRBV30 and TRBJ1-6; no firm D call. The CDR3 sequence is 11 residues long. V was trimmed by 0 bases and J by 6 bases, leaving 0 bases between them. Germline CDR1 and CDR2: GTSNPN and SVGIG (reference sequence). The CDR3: CAWSVNSPLHF. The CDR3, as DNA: TGTGCCTGGAGTGTTAATTCACCCCTCCACTTT.